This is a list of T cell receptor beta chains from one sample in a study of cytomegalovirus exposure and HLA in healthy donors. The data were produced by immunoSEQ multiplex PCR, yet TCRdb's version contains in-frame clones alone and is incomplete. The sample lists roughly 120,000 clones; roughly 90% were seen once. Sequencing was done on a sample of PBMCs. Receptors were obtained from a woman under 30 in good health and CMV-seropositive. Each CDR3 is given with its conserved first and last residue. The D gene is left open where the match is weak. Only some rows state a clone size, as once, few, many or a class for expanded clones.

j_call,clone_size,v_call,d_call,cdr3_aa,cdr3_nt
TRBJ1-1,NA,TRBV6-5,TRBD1,CAIRGDRGNTEAFF,TGTGCCATCAGGGGCGACAGGGGAAACACTGAAGCTTTCTTT
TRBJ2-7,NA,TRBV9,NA,CASSVEGGPSSYEQYF,TGTGCCAGCAGCGTAGAAGGAGGGCCGAGCTCCTACGAGCAGTACTTC
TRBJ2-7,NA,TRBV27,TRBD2,CASRLGSGNEQYF,TGTGCCAGCAGGCTAGGAAGCGGGAACGAGCAGTACTTC
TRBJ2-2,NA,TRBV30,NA,CAWQTKLNTGELFF,TGTGCCTGGCAGACTAAGCTGAACACCGGGGAGCTGTTTTTT
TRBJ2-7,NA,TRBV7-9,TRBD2,CASSLAGLAGDEQYF,TGTGCCAGCAGCTTAGCGGGACTAGCGGGGGACGAGCAGTACTTC
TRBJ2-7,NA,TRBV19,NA,CASSAQGYEQYF,TGTGCCAGTAGCGCTCAGGGTTACGAGCAGTACTTC
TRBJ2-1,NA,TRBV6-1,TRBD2,CASSELTSGRAREQFF,TGTGCCAGCAGTGAACTGACTAGCGGGAGGGCCCGAGAGCAGTTCTTC
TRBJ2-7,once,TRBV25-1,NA,CASSALQGRRYEQYF,TGTGCCAGCAGTGCCCTACAGGGGAGGAGATACGAGCAGTACTTC
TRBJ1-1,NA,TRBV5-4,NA,CASSPRVGGRWTEAFF,TGTGCCAGCAGCCCGAGAGTCGGGGGGCGATGGACTGAAGCTTTCTTT
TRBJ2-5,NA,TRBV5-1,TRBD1,CASSFEDRGSETQYF,TGCGCCAGCAGCTTCGAGGACAGGGGGTCGGAGACCCAGTACTTC